The entry below describes one T cell receptor (beta chain). Its antigen is currently not known. Base qualities were left out, and no much larger clone turns up one base away. Library construction relied on the immunoSEQ multiplex PCR assay. Drawn from immuneACCESS, this table holds only the in-frame rearrangements with V and J called that TCRdb kept. Clones are partly lost; checked studies trace under half to an unresolved V gene and leave the rest unexplained. The sample data list approximately 44,000 clones, and 90% to 97% of these were observed just once. Less than 0.45% of the sample is taken by the ten largest. This sample was included in a study of technical replicates of blood from a few donors (dated by TCRdb to about 2017). The TCR sequence derives from a human donor in good health. The sample comprised T cells isolated from PBMCs.

The encoded CDR3 is CASSLAGVLETQYF. The DNA sequence reads TGCGCCAGCAGCTTGGCAGGTGTTTTGGAGACCCAGTACTTC. Recombination connected TRBV5-1 to TRBJ2-5; the D gene cannot be resolved reliably. CDR1 and CDR2, looked up from the germline V gene, are SGHRS and YFSETQ. There are 14 amino acids in the CDR3, from cysteine to phenylalanine inclusive. Of the read, only the CDR3 DNA is kept; its 42 bases are in frame from base 1. V was cut back by 0 bases and J by 5 bases, leaving a gap of 11 bases between them.